A single sample gave rise to the 20 T cell receptor beta chains below, sequenced in a study of post-analysis software for immune sequencing data. These receptors are not linked to any known antigen. Unique-molecular-identifier-tagged TCR beta cDNA libraries were used. TCRdb redid the calling of the PCR reads with MiXCR, one entry per CDR3 protein. The table shows over 250,000 distinct CDR3 sequences, with approximately 34% occurring only once. Study results and limitations: Among five TRBV segments more frequent in patients than controls were TRBV5-6, TRBV5-1 and TRBV20-1.

The sample taken for sequencing was blood. These receptors originate from a girl aged 10-17 years with multiple sclerosis.

V and J are TRBV7-2 and TRBJ2-5; 8 nucleotides agree with TRBD2. In germline, CDR1 is SGHTA, CDR2 FQGNSA. The trim removed 5 bases at V and 11 bases at J, leaving 16 bases unmatched. CDR3 length: 15 residues. CDR3 region: CASSLREREYNEQYF. The CDR3 coding sequence is TGTGCCAGCAGCCTCCGTGAGCGGGAGTACAATGAGCAGTACTTC.

This clonotype was observed once. The J gene is TRBJ2-3, the V gene TRBV20-1; 11 bases fit TRBD2. V trimming: 0 bases; J trimming: 1 base; junction bases outside the gene matches: 12. This CDR3 comprises 19 residues. Germline assignment: CDR1 DFQATT and CDR2 SNEGSKA (reference sequence). The DNA for the CDR3 is TGCAGTGCTAGAGATCTGACTAGCGGGGTCATGAGTCGCACAGATACGCAGTATTTT. It yields the protein CSARDLTSGVMSRTDTQYF.

V and J are TRBV28 and TRBJ1-5, with D uncertain. The V gene's germline CDR1 is MDHEN and CDR2 SYDVKM. V gave up 5 bases and J gave up 0 bases, with 14 bases separating them. The CDR3 length is 16 residues. CDR3 loop: CASSDSGEYSNQPQHF. CDR3 coding DNA: TGTGCCAGCAGTGATTCGGGAGAGTATAGCAATCAGCCCCAGCATTTT.

The V call is TRBV29-1, the J call TRBJ1-1; no clear D. Trimming took off 7 bases at V and 0 bases at J, with 12 bases between the two ends. The V gene's germline CDR1 is SQVTM and CDR2 ANQGSEA. The CDR3 is 13 residues long. The chain's CDR3 is CSARTPLNTEAFF. The CDR3 coding sequence is TGCAGCGCCAGGACGCCTTTGAACACTGAAGCTTTCTTT.

In the case of this clonotype: Germline is not matched at one junction end, which may reflect a read error. The chain recombines TRBV7-2 with TRBJ2-7; D assignment may be TRBD1 or TRBD2 (5 bases each). The germline gives CDR1 SGHTA, CDR2 FQGNSA. The CDR3 is made up of 14 amino acids. The CDR3 here is CTSSLPGGAYEQYF. The CDR3 DNA reads as TGTACTAGCAGCTTACCTGGGGGAGCCTACGAGCAGTACTTC.

V gene TRBV7-2 combines with J gene TRBJ2-5; D might be TRBD2 (6 bases). Germline CDR1 SGHTA, CDR2 FQGNSA. V was cut by 0 bases and J by 2 bases, with 10 bases left in between. The CDR3 covers 15 residues. The CDR3 DNA follows: TGTGCCAGCAGCTTAGCGCGTGCGGGGCAAGAGACCCAGTACTTC. It encodes CASSLARAGQETQYF.

This clonotype was recorded once. The chain links TRBV5-1 to TRBJ2-7; D is ambiguous. The CDR3 sequence is 12 residues long. V was pared by 6 bases and J by 1 base, with 8 bases between. CDR1 and CDR2 from the germline V gene are SGHRS and YFSETQ. CDR3 amino acids: CASNPPSYEQYF. Here the CDR3 DNA reads TGCGCCAGCAACCCTCCATCCTACGAGCAGTACTTC.

On this clonotype itself: With a much larger clone just one base away, this may be a read error. The chain recombines TRBV20-1 with TRBJ1-2, with D hard to call. CDR1 and CDR2 from the germline V gene are DFQATT and SNEGSKA (reference sequence). This CDR3 comprises 13 residues. CDR3 coding DNA: TGCAGTGCACCCAATCGGGGAAACTATGACTACACCTTC. It yields the protein CSAPNRGNYDYTF.

Ten or more counts support this clonotype. This chain uses TRBV7-2 with TRBJ2-6; D may match TRBD1 or TRBD2 (6 bases each). The germline CDR1 and CDR2 sequences are SGHTA and FQGNSA. This CDR3 has 16 amino acids. The V and J ends lost 6 bases and 2 bases respectively, with 14 bases between them. The CDR3 DNA follows: TGTGCCAGCAGTAATATGAGGGGGGCTGGGGCCAACGTCCTGACTTTC. It specifies CASSNMRGAGANVLTF.

Remarks on this clonotype: Lacking the conserved final phenylalanine or tryptophan, this CDR3 likely reflects a read error. The chain has TRBV11-2 and TRBJ2-7, with 12 bases matching TRBD2. The CDR3 runs to 16 residues. The germline V gene encodes CDR1 SGHAT and CDR2 FQNNGV. CDR3 sequence: CTSSCWTSGISYEQYY. The CDR3 DNA sequence: TGTACCAGCAGCTGTTGGACTAGCGGGATCTCCTACGAGCAGTACTAC.

This clonotype was observed at least ten times. The chain carries TRBV3-1 and TRBJ1-2; TRBD1 might be the D (5 bases). CDR3 length: 15 amino acids. V was cut by 1 base and J by 0 bases, with 9 bases left in between. Germline V gives CDR1 LGHDT, CDR2 YNNKEL (reference sequence). Here the CDR3 reads CASSQAGAPNYGYTF. CDR3 coding DNA: TGTGCCAGCAGCCAAGCCGGGGCTCCTAACTATGGCTACACCTTC.

To note about this clonotype: Possible read error: a much larger clone is one base away. J is TRBJ1-2 and V is TRBV6-6, with D uncertain. CDR1 and CDR2 (germline): MNHNY, SVGAGI (reference sequence). The V end was cut by 11 bases, the J end by 0 bases, with 19 bases between. The CDR3 has 15 amino acids. CDR3 residues: CAGTLHARTNYGYTF. The CDR3 bases are TGTGCCGGCACCCTCCATGCAAGAACTAACTATGGCTACACCTTC.

This clonotype is a singleton in its sample. The chain uses TRBV29-1 and TRBJ2-5; D is possibly TRBD1 or TRBD2 (7 bases each). Trimming stripped 6 bases from V and 2 bases from J, with 13 bases between. Germline values: CDR1 SQVTM, CDR2 ANQGSEA. This CDR3 comprises 13 residues. CDR3 sequence: CSVGGDRQETQYF. CDR3 nucleotides: TGCAGCGTGGGAGGGGACAGACAAGAGACCCAGTACTTC. Combining the CDR3 with reference TRBV29-1 and TRBJ2-5 gives the whole variable domain SAVISQKPSRDICQRGTSLTIQCQVDSQVTMMFWYRQQPGQSLTLIATANQGSEATYESGFVIDKFPISRPNLTFSTLTVSNMSPEDSSIYLCSVGGDRQETQYFGPGTRLLVL.

This clonotype was seen repeatedly, ten times or more. The chain employs TRBV10-3 and TRBJ2-5; possibly TRBD1 for D (5 bases). The germline gives CDR1 ENHRY, CDR2 SYGVKD. The CDR3 length is 14 residues. Trimming cost V 5 bases and J 0 bases, with 10 bases left between them. This CDR3 is CAISPTENQETQYF. DNA of the CDR3: TGTGCCATCAGTCCGACAGAGAACCAAGAGACCCAGTACTTC.

In the case of this clonotype: The junction departs from germline at one end; a sequencing error may be responsible. The chain joins TRBV7-3 to TRBJ1-1; D uncertain. The CDR3 covers 13 residues. The V gene's germline CDR1 is SGHTA and CDR2 FQGTGA. CDR3 sequence reads: CASSSLGNTGAFF. For the CDR3, the DNA is TGTGCCAGCAGCTCTCTTGGGAACACTGGAGCTTTCTTT.

The chain joins TRBV20-1 to TRBJ2-5; TRBD2 matches 7 bases. The germline V gene encodes CDR1 DFQATT and CDR2 SNEGSKA (reference sequence). With 0 bases clipped from V and 11 bases from J, the junction kept 12 bases outside the gene matches. The CDR3 has 14 amino acids. This CDR3 is CSARDYGGSGQQYF. The CDR3 bases are TGCAGTGCTAGAGATTACGGGGGGTCGGGCCAGCAGTACTTC.

V gene TRBV7-2 combines with J gene TRBJ2-1; 8 nucleotides line up with TRBD2. The germline gives CDR1 SGHTA, CDR2 FQGNSA. The CDR3 has 19 amino acids. J gave up 6 bases and V 1 base, and 17 bases lay outside the gene matches. The CDR3 bases are TGTGCCAGCAGCTTAGTAGAGGTTGTGGGACTAGTACGTCCCAATGAGCAGTTCTTC. Translating gives CASSLVEVVGLVRPNEQFF.

V and J are TRBV5-1 and TRBJ2-7; D may be TRBD1 (6 bases). CDR3 length: 15 residues. Per germline, CDR1 SGHRS and CDR2 YFSETQ. V lost 5 bases, J lost 0 bases, and 15 bases lay in between. Here the CDR3 reads CASRLDSTSSYEQYF. In DNA, the CDR3 is TGCGCCAGCAGACTGGACAGTACGAGCTCCTACGAGCAGTACTTC.

This clonotype turned up a few times. The chain employs TRBV20-1 and TRBJ1-2, with 10 bases lining up with TRBD1. Trimming at V came to 0 bases and at J to 4 bases, leaving 5 bases not matched to a gene. CDR3 length equals 15 residues. Germline-derived CDR1 and CDR2 are DFQATT and SNEGSKA (reference sequence). The CDR3 reads CSARDLDRGIYGYTF. The DNA for the CDR3 is TGCAGTGCTAGAGATTTGGACAGGGGGATCTATGGCTACACCTTC.

The count of this clonotype is one. The gene calls are TRBV4-2 and TRBJ2-7, with D hard to call. The DNA end is a closer match to TRBJ2-4, so the J assignment may be wrong. Germline CDR1 LGHNA, CDR2 YNFKEQ. This CDR3 is built from 13 residues. The CDR3 DNA sequence: TGTGCCAGCAGCCGCGAAAGGGCAAACATTCAGTACTTC. This translates into CASSRERANIQYF.